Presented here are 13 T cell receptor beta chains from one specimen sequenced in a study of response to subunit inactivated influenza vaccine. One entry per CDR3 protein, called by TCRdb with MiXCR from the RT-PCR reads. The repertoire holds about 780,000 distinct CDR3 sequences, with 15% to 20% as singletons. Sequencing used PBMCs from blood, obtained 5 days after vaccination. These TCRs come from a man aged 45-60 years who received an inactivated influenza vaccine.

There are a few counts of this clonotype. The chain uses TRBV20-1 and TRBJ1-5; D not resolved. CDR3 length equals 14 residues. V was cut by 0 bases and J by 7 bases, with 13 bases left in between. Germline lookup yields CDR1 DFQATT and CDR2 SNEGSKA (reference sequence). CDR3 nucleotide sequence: TGCAGTGCTAGAGATCGCAGCCCTCCCCAGCCCCAGCATTTT. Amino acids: CSARDRSPPQPQHF.

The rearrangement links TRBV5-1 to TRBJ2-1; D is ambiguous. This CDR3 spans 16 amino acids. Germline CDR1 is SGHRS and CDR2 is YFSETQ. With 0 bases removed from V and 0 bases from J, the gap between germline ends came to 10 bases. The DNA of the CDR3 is TGCGCCAGCAGCTTGGACCCGGCAAGCTCCTACAATGAGCAGTTCTTC. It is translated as CASSLDPASSYNEQFF.

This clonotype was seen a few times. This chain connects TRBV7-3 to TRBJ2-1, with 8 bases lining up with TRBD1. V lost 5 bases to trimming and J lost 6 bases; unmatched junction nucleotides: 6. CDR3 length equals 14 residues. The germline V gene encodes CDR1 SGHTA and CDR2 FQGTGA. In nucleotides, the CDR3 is TGTGCCAGCAGCCCCTCGACAGGGGTCAATGAGCAGTTCTTC. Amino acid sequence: CASSPSTGVNEQFF.

The CDR3 reads CASSELGKAFF. Here the CDR3 DNA reads TGTGCCAGCAGTGAATTAGGGAAAGCTTTCTTT. The chain combines TRBV6-1 with TRBJ1-1; D gene uncertain. V lost 2 bases, J lost 9 bases, and 7 bases lay in between. This CDR3 is built from 11 residues. Germline V gene data show CDR1 as MNHNS and CDR2 as SASEGT.

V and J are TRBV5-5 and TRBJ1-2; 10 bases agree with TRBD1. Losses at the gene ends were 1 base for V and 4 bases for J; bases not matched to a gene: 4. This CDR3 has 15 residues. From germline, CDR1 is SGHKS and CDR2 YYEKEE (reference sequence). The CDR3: CASSLPGQGVYGYTF. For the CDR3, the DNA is TGTGCCAGCAGCTTGCCCGGACAGGGGGTCTATGGCTACACCTTC. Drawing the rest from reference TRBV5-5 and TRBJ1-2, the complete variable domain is DAGVTQSPTHLIKTRGQQVTLRCSPISGHKSVSWYQQVLGQGPQFIFQYYEKEERGRGNFPDRFSARQFPNYSSELNVNALLLGDSALYLCASSLPGQGVYGYTFGSGTRLTVV.

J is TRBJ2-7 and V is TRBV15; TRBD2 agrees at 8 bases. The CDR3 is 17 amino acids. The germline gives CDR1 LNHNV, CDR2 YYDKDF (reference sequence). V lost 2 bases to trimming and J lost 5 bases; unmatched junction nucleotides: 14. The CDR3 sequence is CATSRYAAAGGRDEQYF. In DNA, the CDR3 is TGTGCCACCAGCAGATATGCAGCGGCGGGAGGCCGGGACGAGCAGTACTTC. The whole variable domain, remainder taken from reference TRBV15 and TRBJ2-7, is DAMVIQNPRYQVTQFGKPVTLSCSQTLNHNVMYWYQQKSSQAPKLLFHYYDKDFNNEADTPDNFQSRRPNTSFCFLDIRSPGLGDTAMYLCATSRYAAAGGRDEQYFGPGTRLTVT.

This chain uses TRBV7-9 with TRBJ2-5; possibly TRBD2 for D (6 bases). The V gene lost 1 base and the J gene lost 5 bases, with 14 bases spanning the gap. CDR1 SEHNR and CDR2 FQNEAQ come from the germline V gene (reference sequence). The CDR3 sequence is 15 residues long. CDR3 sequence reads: CASSLDRRAWETQYF. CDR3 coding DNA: TGTGCCAGCAGCTTAGACAGGAGGGCATGGGAGACCCAGTACTTC.

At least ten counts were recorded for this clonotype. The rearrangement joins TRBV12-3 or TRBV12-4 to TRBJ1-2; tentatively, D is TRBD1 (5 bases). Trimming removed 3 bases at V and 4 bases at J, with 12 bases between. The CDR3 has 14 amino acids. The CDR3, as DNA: TGTGCCAGCAGTTTCCCTTACGACAGCTATGGCTACACCTTC. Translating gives CASSFPYDSYGYTF.

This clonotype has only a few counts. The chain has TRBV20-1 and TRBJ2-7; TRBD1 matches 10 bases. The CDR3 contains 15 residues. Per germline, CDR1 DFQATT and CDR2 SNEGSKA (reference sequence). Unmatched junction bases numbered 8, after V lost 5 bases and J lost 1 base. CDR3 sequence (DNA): TGCAGTGCTGCCGGGACAGGGGTCTCATCCTACGAGCAGTACTTC. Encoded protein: CSAAGTGVSSYEQYF.

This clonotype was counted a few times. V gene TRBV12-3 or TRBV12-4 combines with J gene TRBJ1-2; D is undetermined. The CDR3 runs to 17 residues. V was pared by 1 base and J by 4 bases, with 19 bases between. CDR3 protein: CASSLGFVGVKGYGYTF. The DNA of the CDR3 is TGTGCCAGCAGTTTAGGTTTTGTTGGGGTAAAGGGCTATGGCTACACCTTC.

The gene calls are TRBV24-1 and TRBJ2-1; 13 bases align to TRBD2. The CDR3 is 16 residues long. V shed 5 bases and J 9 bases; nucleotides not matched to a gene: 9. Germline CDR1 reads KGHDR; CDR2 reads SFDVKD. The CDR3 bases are TGTGCCACCAGTGGGTCGGGACTAGCGGGAAAGGGTGAGCAGTTCTTC. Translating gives CATSGSGLAGKGEQFF.

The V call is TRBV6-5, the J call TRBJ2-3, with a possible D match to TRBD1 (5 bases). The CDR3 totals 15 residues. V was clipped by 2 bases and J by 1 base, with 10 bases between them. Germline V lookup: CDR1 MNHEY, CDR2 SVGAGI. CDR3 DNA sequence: TGTGCCAGCAGTTACGTTGGCAGGGGCACAGATACGCAGTATTTT. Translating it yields CASSYVGRGTDTQYF.

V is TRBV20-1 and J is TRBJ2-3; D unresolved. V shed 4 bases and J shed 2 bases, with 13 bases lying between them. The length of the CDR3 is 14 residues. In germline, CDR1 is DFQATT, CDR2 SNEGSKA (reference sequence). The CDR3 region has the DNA TGCAGTGCTAAATGGGCCCCGAACACAGATACGCAGTATTTT. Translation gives CSAKWAPNTDTQYF.